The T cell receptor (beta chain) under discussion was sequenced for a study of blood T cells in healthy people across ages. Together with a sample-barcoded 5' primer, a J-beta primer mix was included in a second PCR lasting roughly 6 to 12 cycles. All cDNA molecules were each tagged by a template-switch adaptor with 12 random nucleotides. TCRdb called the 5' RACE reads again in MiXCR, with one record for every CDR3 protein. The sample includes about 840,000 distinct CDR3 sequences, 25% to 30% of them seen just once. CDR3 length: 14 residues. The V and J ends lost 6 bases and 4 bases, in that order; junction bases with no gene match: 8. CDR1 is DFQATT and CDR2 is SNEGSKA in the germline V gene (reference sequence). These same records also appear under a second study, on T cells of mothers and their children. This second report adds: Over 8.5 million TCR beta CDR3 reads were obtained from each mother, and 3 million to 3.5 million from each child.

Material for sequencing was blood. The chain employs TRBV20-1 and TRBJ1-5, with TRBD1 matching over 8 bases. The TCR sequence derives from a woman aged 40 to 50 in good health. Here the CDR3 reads CSAPTGVGNQPQHF. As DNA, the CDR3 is TGCAGTGCGCCGACAGGGGTGGGGAATCAGCCCCAGCATTTT.